This is a list of T cell receptor beta chains from one sample in a study of blood T cells in healthy people across ages. TCRdb re-called the 5' RACE reads with MiXCR, one entry per CDR3 protein. This sample has under 1,100,000 distinct CDR3 sequences, with around 25% found just once. The same sample was also used in a study of T cells of mothers and their children.

The sample consisted of blood. The receptors originated from a girl under 10 years old in good health. CDR3s include the opening cysteine and the closing phenylalanine or tryptophan. The order of the fields is V gene, J gene, CDR3 protein.

TRBV20-1	TRBJ2-5	CSVGRTEQETQYF
TRBV6-1	TRBJ2-1	CASSVHSGAIGNEQFF
TRBV28	TRBJ1-4	CASSPLFAGQVLWEKLFF
TRBV11-2	TRBJ2-5	CASSLSPRETQYF
TRBV5-1	TRBJ1-1	CASSLDGSKAEAFF
TRBV6-2/TRBV6-3	TRBJ2-6	CASSYRGLSGANVLTF
TRBV15	TRBJ1-2	CATLSTNYGYTF
TRBV7-9	TRBJ2-1	CASRKGAGDNEKFF
TRBV6-5	TRBJ1-1	CASSYSTGRDEAFF
TRBV6-2/TRBV6-3	.	CASTKGLSYEQYF
TRBV12-5	.	CASGLVRAFSYNEQFF
TRBV2	TRBJ2-1	CASKESTYNEQFF
TRBV20-1	TRBJ2-1	CSGIRGLHNEQFF
TRBV7-2	TRBJ2-3	CASHISETQYF
TRBV19	TRBJ2-1	CASATSGDLYNEQFF
TRBV4-1	TRBJ2-4	CASSPPGATQYF
TRBV6-2/TRBV6-3	TRBJ1-1	CASRRGGSGNTEAFF
TRBV20-1	TRBJ2-1	CSARDSYGYNEQFF
TRBV6-2/TRBV6-3	TRBJ2-2	CASSYSTAYTGELFF
TRBV4-3	TRBJ1-1	CASSRGRPMNTEAFF
TRBV2	TRBJ2-7	CASGSGTGREQYF
TRBV6-5	.	CASSYGEGINEQFF
TRBV7-9	.	CASSLVVQTEQYF
TRBV2	TRBJ1-1	CASSDDSTVAFF
TRBV28	TRBJ2-5	CASSPTWDGQETQYF
TRBV12-3/TRBV12-4	TRBJ1-1	CASSFLSNTEAFF
TRBV20-1	TRBJ1-2	CSARRGNYGYTF
TRBV3-1	TRBJ2-5	CASSDRDRGLGETQYF
TRBV10-3	TRBJ2-1	CAISEPGASSYNEQFF
TRBV6-1	TRBJ2-1	CASNPGQTYNEQFF
TRBV27	.	CASSLGQRQYDEQFF
TRBV29-1	TRBJ2-5	CSVLPGGETQYF
TRBV15	TRBJ2-5	CATSIQGGRQETQYF
TRBV5-1	TRBJ2-7	CASSSGHGSSYEQYF
TRBV29-1	TRBJ2-1	CSVEGSSYNEQFF
TRBV20-1	TRBJ1-5	CSAFQPGQPLRQHF
TRBV24-1	TRBJ1-1	CATSGSDRGEAFF
TRBV28	TRBJ2-7	CASSLRVMSYEQYF
TRBV20-1	TRBJ2-3	CSANPILAGSTDTQYF
TRBV12-3/TRBV12-4	TRBJ2-7	CASSRRQGAYEQYF
TRBV4-1	TRBJ1-1	CASSQAHTSLDEAFF
TRBV2	TRBJ2-5	CANGLTAETQYF
TRBV24-1	.	CATSARLALNEQFF
TRBV20-1	.	CSAPFISDRAYYEQYF
TRBV3-1	TRBJ1-2	CASSQDSQVVRYTF
TRBV28	TRBJ2-7	CASSTTTYEQYF
TRBV7-2	TRBJ2-2	CASSLFPPGRLAGELFF
TRBV27	.	CASSLGGESYEQYF
TRBV5-6	TRBJ1-2	CASSLLDGVDLANYGYTF
TRBV12-3/TRBV12-4	TRBJ1-6	CASSFRGTGHSPLHF
TRBV18	TRBJ2-3	CASSPEKRPALTDTQYF
TRBV2	TRBJ2-1	CASSRISYNEQFF
TRBV28	TRBJ2-7	CASGLSREEVPYEQYF
TRBV2	TRBJ2-1	CAGLGTGMEDEQLF
TRBV29-1	.	CSVEDPGETQYF
TRBV28	TRBJ2-2	CASSPRTSGISFTGELFF
TRBV19	TRBJ1-4	CASSIGTQNEKLFF
TRBV9	TRBJ1-6	CASSAWNSPLHF
TRBV28	TRBJ2-5	CASSFISALQETQYF
TRBV7-3	TRBJ2-3	CASSLSLAGMDTQYF